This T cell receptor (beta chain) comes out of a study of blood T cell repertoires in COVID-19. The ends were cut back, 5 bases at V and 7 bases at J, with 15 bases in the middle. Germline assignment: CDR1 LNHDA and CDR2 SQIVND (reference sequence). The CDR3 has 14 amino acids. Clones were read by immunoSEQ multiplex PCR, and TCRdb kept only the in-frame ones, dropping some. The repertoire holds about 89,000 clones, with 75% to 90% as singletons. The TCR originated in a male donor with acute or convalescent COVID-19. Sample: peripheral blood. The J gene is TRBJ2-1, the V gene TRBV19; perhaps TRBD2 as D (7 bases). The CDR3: CASSLGGPRNEQFF. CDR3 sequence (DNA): TGTGCCAGTAGTTTGGGGGGGCCGAGGAATGAGCAGTTCTTC.